This T cell receptor beta chain was sequenced during a study of regulatory T cells in long-lasting Graves disease. Sample time point: newly diagnosed GD, antithyroid drugs for less than 3 months. Extracted RNA from PBMCs served as the source of the TCR library. With iRepertoire HTBI primers and Arm-PCR of CDR3 regions, TCR beta libraries were built. In TCRdb, the multiplex PCR reads were re-called with MiXCR into one record per CDR3 protein. The sample lists roughly 530,000 distinct CDR3 sequences, about 16% occurring once. V lost 0 bases and J lost 2, with 11 bases in between. The CDR3 extends over 15 amino acids. In germline, CDR1 is MGHRA, CDR2 YSYEKL. This clonotype came up many times. The sample was also reused in another study, on T cells in Graves' hyperthyroidism and ophthalmopathy.

This chain links TRBV4-1 with TRBJ2-7; tentative D call: TRBD1 (5 bases). This specimen was peripheral blood mononuclear cells (PBMCs), taken at new diagnosis, from a patient treated with antithyroid drugs. The clonotype was recovered from a woman aged 40 to 65 with Graves disease. CDR3 in amino acids: CASSQEQGGTYEQYF. The CDR3 DNA reads TGCGCCAGCAGCCAAGAGCAGGGCGGCACCTACGAGCAGTACTTC.